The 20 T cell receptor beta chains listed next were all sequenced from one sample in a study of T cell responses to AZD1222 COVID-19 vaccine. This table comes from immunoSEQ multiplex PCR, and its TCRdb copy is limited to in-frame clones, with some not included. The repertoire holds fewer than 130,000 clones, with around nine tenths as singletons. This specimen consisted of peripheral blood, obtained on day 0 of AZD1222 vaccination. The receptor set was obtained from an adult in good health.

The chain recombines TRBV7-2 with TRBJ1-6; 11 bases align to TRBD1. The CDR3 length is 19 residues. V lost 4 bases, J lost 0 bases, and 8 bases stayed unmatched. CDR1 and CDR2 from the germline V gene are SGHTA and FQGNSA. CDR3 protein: CASSSGQGGPSSYNSPLHF. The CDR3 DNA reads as TGTGCCAGCAGCTCGGGACAGGGGGGCCCGTCCTCCTATAATTCACCCCTCCACTTT.

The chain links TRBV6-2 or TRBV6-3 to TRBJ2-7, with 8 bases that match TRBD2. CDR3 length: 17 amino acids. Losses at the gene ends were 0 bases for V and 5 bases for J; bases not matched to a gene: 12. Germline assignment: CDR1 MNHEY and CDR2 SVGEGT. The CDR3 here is CASSYSVTGTSRNEQYF. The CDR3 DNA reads TGTGCCAGCAGTTACTCCGTTACCGGGACTAGTCGAAACGAGCAGTACTTC.

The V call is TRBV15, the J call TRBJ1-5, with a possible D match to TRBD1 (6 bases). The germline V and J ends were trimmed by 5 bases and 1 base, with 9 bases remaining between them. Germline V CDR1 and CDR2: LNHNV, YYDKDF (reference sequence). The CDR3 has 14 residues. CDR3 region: CATSGGQSNQPQHF. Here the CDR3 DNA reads TGTGCCACCAGCGGCGGACAGAGCAATCAGCCCCAGCATTTT. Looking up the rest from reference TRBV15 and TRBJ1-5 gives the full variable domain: DAMVIQNPRYQVTQFGKPVTLSCSQTLNHNVMYWYQQKSSQAPKLLFHYYDKDFNNEADTPDNFQSRRPNTSFCFLDIRSPGLGDTAMYLCATSGGQSNQPQHFGDGTRLSIL.

CDR3 protein: CASSLNAQETQYF. The CDR3 DNA follows: TGTGCCAGCAGCTTAAACGCCCAAGAGACCCAGTACTTC. This sequence joins TRBV7-3 and TRBJ2-5; D is unclear. Germline V gives CDR1 SGHTA, CDR2 FQGTGA. V was cut by 1 base and J by 1 base, with 4 bases left in between. The CDR3 sequence is 13 residues long.

The CDR3 region is CASSPRIGPSGGANTQYF. The DNA of the CDR3 is TGCGCCAGCAGCCCCCGGATCGGTCCTAGCGGGGGGGCAAATACGCAGTATTTT. This chain uses TRBV4-3 with TRBJ2-3, with TRBD2 identical over 12 bases. Germline V gene lookup returns CDR1 LGHNA and CDR2 YSLEER. There are 18 residues in the CDR3. Trimming at V came to 4 bases and at J to 7 bases, leaving 15 bases not matched to a gene.

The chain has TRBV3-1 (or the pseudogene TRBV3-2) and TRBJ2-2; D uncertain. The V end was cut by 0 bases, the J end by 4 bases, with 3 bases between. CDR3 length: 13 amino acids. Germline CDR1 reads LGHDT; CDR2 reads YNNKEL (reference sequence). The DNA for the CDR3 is TGTGCCAGCAGCCAAGACCCCACCGGGGAGCTGTTTTTT. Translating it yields CASSQDPTGELFF.

CDR3 DNA: TGTGCCAGCAGGTCCCGGGATACGCAGTATTTT. Its protein product is CASRSRDTQYF. This rearrangement joins TRBV12-3 or TRBV12-4 to TRBJ2-3; D call uncertain. The germline V and J ends were trimmed by 6 bases and 6 bases, with 7 bases remaining between them. The CDR3 extends over 11 amino acids.

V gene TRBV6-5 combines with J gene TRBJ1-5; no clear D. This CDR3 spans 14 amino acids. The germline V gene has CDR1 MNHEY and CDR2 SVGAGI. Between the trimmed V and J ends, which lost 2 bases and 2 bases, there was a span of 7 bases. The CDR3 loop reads CASSYRAGNQPQHF. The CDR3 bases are TGTGCCAGCAGTTACAGGGCGGGCAATCAGCCCCAGCATTTT.

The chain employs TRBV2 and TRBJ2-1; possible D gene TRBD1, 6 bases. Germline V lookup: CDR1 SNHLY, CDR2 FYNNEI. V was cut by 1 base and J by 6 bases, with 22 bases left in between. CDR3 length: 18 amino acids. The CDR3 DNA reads TGTGCCAGCAGTGAAGGGGGGCTAGCATCCGCCTATCCCAATGAGCAGTTCTTC. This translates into CASSEGGLASAYPNEQFF.

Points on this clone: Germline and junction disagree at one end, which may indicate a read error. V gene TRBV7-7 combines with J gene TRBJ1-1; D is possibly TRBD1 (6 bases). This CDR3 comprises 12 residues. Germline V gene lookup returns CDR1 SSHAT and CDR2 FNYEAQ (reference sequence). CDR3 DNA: TGTGCTAGCAGCTTAGGGGGAGGTGAAGCTTTCTTT. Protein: CASSLGGGEAFF.

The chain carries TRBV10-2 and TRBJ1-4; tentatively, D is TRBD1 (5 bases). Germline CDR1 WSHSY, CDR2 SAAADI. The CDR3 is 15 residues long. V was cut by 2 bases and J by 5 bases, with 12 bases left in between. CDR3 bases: TGCGCCAGCAGTGAGACAAGACAGCACAATGAAAAACTGTTTTTT. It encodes CASSETRQHNEKLFF.

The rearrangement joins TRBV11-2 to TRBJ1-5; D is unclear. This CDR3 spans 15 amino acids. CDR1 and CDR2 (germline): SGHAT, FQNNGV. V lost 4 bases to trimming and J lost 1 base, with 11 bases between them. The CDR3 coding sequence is TGTGCCAGCAGCTGGACCGACGGAAGCAATCAGCCCCAGCATTTT. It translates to CASSWTDGSNQPQHF.

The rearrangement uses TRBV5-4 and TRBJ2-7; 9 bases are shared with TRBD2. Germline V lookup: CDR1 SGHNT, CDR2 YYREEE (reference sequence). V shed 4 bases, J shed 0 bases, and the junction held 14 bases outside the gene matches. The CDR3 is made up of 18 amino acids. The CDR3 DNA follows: TGTGCCAGCAGCCAACCTGGGGGGCTAGCGGGGAGCTCCTACGAGCAGTACTTC. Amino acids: CASSQPGGLAGSSYEQYF. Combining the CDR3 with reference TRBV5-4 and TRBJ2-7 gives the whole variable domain ETGVTQSPTHLIKTRGQQVTLRCSSQSGHNTVSWYQQALGQGPQFIFQYYREEENGRGNFPPRFSGLQFPNYSSELNVNALELDDSALYLCASSQPGGLAGSSYEQYFGPGTRLTVT.

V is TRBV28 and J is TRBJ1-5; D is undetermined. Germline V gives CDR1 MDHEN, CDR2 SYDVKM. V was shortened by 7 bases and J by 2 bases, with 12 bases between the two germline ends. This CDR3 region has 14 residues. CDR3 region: CASIPWERNQPQHF. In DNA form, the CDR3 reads TGTGCCAGCATACCTTGGGAACGCAATCAGCCCCAGCATTTT. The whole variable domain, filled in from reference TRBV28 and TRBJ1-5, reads DVKVTQSSRYLVKRTGEKVFLECVQDMDHENMFWYRQDPGLGLRLIYFSYDVKMKEKGDIPEGYSVSREKKERFSLILESASTNQTSMYLCASIPWERNQPQHFGDGTRLSIL.

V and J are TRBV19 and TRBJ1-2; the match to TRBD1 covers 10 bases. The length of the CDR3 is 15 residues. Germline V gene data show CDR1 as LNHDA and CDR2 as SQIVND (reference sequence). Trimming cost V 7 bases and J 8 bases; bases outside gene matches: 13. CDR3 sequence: CASNPTTGQGFGYTF. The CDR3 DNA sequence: TGTGCCAGTAATCCCACTACGGGACAGGGGTTCGGCTACACCTTC.

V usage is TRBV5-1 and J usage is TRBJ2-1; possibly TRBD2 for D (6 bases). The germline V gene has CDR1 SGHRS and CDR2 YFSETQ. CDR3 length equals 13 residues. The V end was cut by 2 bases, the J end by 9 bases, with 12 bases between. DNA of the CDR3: TGCGCCAGCAGCTTCTCCGGGGGTGTTGAGCAGTTCTTC. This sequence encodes CASSFSGGVEQFF.

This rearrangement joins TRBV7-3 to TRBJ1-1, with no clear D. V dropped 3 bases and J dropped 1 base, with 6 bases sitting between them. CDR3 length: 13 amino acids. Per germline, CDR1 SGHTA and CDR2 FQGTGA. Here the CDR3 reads CASSFGSNTEAFF. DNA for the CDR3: TGTGCCAGCAGCTTCGGGTCGAACACTGAAGCTTTCTTT.

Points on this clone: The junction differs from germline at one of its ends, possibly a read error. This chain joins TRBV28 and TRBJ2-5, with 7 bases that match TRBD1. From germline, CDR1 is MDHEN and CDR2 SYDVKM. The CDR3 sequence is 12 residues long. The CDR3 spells CASIRDPGQMDF. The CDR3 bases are TGTGCCAGCATCCGAGATCCGGGACAGATGGACTTC. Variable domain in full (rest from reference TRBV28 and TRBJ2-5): DVKVTQSSRYLVKRTGEKVFLECVQDMDHENMFWYRQDPGLGLRLIYFSYDVKMKEKGDIPEGYSVSREKKERFSLILESASTNQTSMYLCASIRDPGQMDFGPGTRLLVL.

The CDR3 sequence: CAISEEGAVTEAFF. The CDR3 DNA reads as TGTGCCATCAGTGAAGAGGGGGCGGTGACTGAAGCTTTCTTT. The rearrangement joins TRBV10-3 to TRBJ1-1; 7 positions match TRBD1. The CDR3 extends over 14 amino acids. CDR1 ENHRY and CDR2 SYGVKD come from the germline V gene. Trimming cost V 3 bases and J 5 bases; bases outside gene matches: 6.

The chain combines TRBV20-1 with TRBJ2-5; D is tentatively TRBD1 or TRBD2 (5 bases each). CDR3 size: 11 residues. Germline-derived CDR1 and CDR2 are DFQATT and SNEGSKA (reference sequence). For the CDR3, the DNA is TGCAGCGGGACGCCCCAAGAGACCCAGTACTTC. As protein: CSGTPQETQYF.